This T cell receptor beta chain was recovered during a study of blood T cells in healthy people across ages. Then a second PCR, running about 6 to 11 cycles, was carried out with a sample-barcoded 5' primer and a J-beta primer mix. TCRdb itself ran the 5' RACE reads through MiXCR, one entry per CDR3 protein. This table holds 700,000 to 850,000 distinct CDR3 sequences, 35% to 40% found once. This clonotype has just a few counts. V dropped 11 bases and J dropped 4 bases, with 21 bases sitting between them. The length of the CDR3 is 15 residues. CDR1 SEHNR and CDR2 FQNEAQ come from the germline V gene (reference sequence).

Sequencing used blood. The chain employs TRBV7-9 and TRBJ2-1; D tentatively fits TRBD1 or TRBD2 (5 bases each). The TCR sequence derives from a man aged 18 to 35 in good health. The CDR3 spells CAVTQESGRYNEQFF. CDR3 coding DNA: TGTGCCGTGACACAGGAGTCAGGGAGATACAATGAGCAGTTCTTC.